A selection of T cell receptor beta chains follows, all from one sample in a study of molecular identifiers for immune sequencing clone quantification. TCRdb analysed the PCR reads with MiXCR anew, one entry per CDR3 protein. The sample holds approximately 54,000 distinct CDR3 sequences, under 30% seen once. Sample: naive CD8+ T cells from blood, with Jurkat cell RNA spiked in. These receptors all come from a human donor in good health. Some libraries in this study had Jurkat cell RNA spiked in. Both conserved end residues are part of each CDR3. D genes are given only for firm matches. Some rows have no size entry. The others give once, few or many, or a class for an expanded clone.

TGCGCCAGCAGCCCAAACGGGGCCCAGAGCGCTGAGGCTTTCTTT CASSPNGAQSAEAFF TRBV4-1 many TRBJ1-1 -
TGTGCCAGCAGCTCCGGGACAGGGTCCGAGCAGTACTTC CASSSGTGSEQYF TRBV5-6 many TRBJ2-7 TRBD1
TGTCCCAGTAGTATATGGAGCGACACAGATACGCAGTATTTT CPSSIWSDTDTQYF TRBV19 - TRBJ2-3 -
TGTGCCACCAGTGATAGCCTAGCGGGAAACAATGAGCAGTTCTTC CATSDSLAGNNEQFF TRBV24-1 many TRBJ2-1 TRBD2
TGTGCCAGCAGCTTAGGGTGGGCGAAAGAGAACACTGAAGCTTTCTTT CASSLGWAKENTEAFF TRBV7-9 many TRBJ1-1 -
TGTGCCAGCAGTTACTCGAGGTTTGGCCTTGTGGAAAAACTGTTTTTT CASSYSRFGLVEKLFF TRBV6-5 - TRBJ1-4 -
TGCAGCGTTGAAATAGGGGGCGGCTACACCTTC CSVEIGGGYTF TRBV29-1 many TRBJ1-2 TRBD1
TGTGCCTGTGGTCTAACACAGGGCACCGGGGAGCTGTTTTTT CACGLTQGTGELFF TRBV19 - TRBJ2-2 -
TGTGCCAGCAGCTATGGACAGTACACAGATACGCAGTATTTT CASSYGQYTDTQYF TRBV7-9 many TRBJ2-3 -
TGTGCCAGCAGCTTGGAGTCACTAAGCAATCAGCCCCAGCATTTT CASSLESLSNQPQHF TRBV7-9 many TRBJ1-5 -
TGTGCCAGCAGACCAAGGGGCCAAGAGACCCAGTACTTC CASRPRGQETQYF TRBV2 many TRBJ2-5 -
TGTGCCAGCAGCTTCAATATCCGGGAACCAGAGACCCAGTACTTC CASSFNIREPETQYF TRBV7-6 - TRBJ2-5 -
TGCGCCAGCAGAACACAGGGGGCACAAGAGTCCCAGTCCTTC CASRTQGAQESQSF TRBV6-2/TRBV6-3 - TRBJ2-5 TRBD1
TGTGCCAGCAGCCAAGAACTGGACGTGCCCCAGCATTTT CASSQELDVPQHF TRBV3-1 many TRBJ1-5 -
TGTGCCAGCAGCCCGGGGGCAGGGGGCTTGTACGAGCAGTACTTC CASSPGAGGLYEQYF TRBV7-9 - TRBJ2-7 TRBD1
TGTGCCAGCAGGGAGGAGGTCGGGCAGCCCCAGCATTTT CASREEVGQPQHF TRBV6-2/TRBV6-3 many TRBJ1-5 -
TGTGCCAGCAGCTTAGAGGGACAGGGTGACAATGAGCAGTTCTTC CASSLEGQGDNEQFF TRBV11-3 many TRBJ2-1 TRBD1
TGTGCCAGCAGTTCCGGGACAGGGGTTCAGCCCCAGCATTTT CASSSGTGVQPQHF TRBV6-2/TRBV6-3 many TRBJ1-5 TRBD1
TGTGCCAGCAGCGTGGATCCAACCGGGAGGGTTGAGACCCAGTACTTC CASSVDPTGRVETQYF TRBV9 many TRBJ2-5 TRBD2
TGTGCCATCCAGGGTTCGTCTGCTGGCCCGCGAACTAGCACAGATACGCAGTATTTT CAIQGSSAGPRTSTDTQYF TRBV2 many TRBJ2-3 -
TGTGCCAGTAGTCACCGGGACAGGGGCTGCGAGCAGTACTTC CASSHRDRGCEQYF TRBV19 few TRBJ2-7 TRBD1
TGCGCCAGCAGTATCGGCGGTACCTATGGCTACACCTTC CASSIGGTYGYTF TRBV10-2 many TRBJ1-2 -
TGTGCCAGCAGAGGGGACACGGCCCACGAGCAGTACTTC CASRGDTAHEQYF TRBV2 - TRBJ2-7 -
TGCAGCGTATATACCGGGACTGGTTACACCGGGGAGCTGTTTTTT CSVYTGTGYTGELFF TRBV29-1 many TRBJ2-2 -
TGTGCCAGCAGCGGGGGGAGCCCTAAGGAGCAGTACTTC CASSGGSPKEQYF TRBV9 - TRBJ2-7 -
TGTGCCAGCAGCTCAGCCTCTACTTCGGGCAATGAGCAGTTCTTC CASSSASTSGNEQFF TRBV11-2 - TRBJ2-1 -
TGTGCCAGCAGCCAAGGAGGGGGCTACGGTCCACCCCCCCACTTT CASSQGGGYGPPPHF TRBV14 - TRBJ1-6 TRBD1
TGTGCCAGCTGGACAGGGGGCGGATTTGAAGCTTTCTTT CASWTGGGFEAFF TRBV6-6 many TRBJ1-1 TRBD1
TGCAGTGCTTTCCCGGAGACAGGGGGCGACTACACCTTC CSAFPETGGDYTF TRBV20-1 - TRBJ1-2 TRBD1
TGTGCCAGCAGCCCCGGTGGAGCGGGATGGAACACCGGGGAGCTGTTTTTT CASSPGGAGWNTGELFF TRBV9 many TRBJ2-2 TRBD2
TGTGCCAGCAGCTTAGGAGGCAGGGGCTACGAGCAGTACTTC CASSLGGRGYEQYF TRBV7-9 - TRBJ2-7 -
TGTGCCAGCAGCCCCGTGGCGGGGGAGACGCAGTATTTT CASSPVAGETQYF TRBV7-9 many TRBJ2-3 TRBD2
TGTGCCAGCAGTAAAGCGGGGACAGGGGTCTACAATGAGCAGTTCTTC CASSKAGTGVYNEQFF TRBV12-3/TRBV12-4 many TRBJ2-1 TRBD1
TGTGCCAGCAGTTTAGGACTAGCGGGGTACAATGAGCAGTTCTTC CASSLGLAGYNEQFF TRBV12-3/TRBV12-4 many TRBJ2-1 TRBD2
TGCGCCAGCAGCCAAGATGAACCGAACACCGGGGAGCTGTTTTTT CASSQDEPNTGELFF TRBV4-1 many TRBJ2-2 -